The present entry profiles one T cell receptor beta chain with its context. The target antigen is unknown. A TCRbeta library incorporating unique molecular identifiers was prepared. TCRdb independently ran MiXCR on the PCR reads; one entry per CDR3 protein. Here the sample spans about 250,000 distinct CDR3 sequences, roughly a quarter being singletons. Germline V gene lookup returns CDR1 SNHLY and CDR2 FYNNEI. Trimming removed 7 bases from V and 6 bases from J, with 14 bases in between. The CDR3 is made up of 13 amino acids. The data were taken from a study of T-cell reconstitution after alpha-beta-depleted transplantation in children. Study-wide results and caveats: It was newly produced T cells that mostly accounted for T-cell counts and diversity one year after transplant.

V usage is TRBV2 and J usage is TRBJ2-3; perhaps TRBD1 as D (5 bases). The sequencing used PBMCs, mostly from graft donor cells, collected 360 days after TCRalphabeta/CD19-depleted stem cell transplant. This clonotype was obtained from a female patient aged 2-15 years who had a stem cell transplant for congenital amegakaryocytic thrombocytopenia, so the T cells may come from the graft donor. The CDR3 coding sequence is TGTGCCAGCAATGGGCAGGGCGGCGATACGCAGTATTTT. Protein sequence: CASNGQGGDTQYF.